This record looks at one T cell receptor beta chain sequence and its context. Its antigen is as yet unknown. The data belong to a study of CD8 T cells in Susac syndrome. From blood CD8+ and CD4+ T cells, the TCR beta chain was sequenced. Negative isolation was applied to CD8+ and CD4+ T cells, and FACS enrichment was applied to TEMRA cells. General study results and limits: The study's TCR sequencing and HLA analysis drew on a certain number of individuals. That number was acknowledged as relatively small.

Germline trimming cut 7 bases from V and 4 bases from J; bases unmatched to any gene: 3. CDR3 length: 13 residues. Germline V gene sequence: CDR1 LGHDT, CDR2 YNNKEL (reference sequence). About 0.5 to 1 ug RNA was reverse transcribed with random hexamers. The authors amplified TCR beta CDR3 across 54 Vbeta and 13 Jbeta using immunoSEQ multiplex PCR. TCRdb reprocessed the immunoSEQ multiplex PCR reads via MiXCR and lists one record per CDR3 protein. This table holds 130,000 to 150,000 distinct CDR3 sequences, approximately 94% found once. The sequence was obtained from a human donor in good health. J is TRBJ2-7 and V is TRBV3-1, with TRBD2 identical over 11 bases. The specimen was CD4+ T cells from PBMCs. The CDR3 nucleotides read TGTGCCAGCATGGGGACTAGCGGATACGAGCAGTACTTC. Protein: CASMGTSGYEQYF.